This TCR beta chain was identified in a study of T cells in Graves' hyperthyroidism and ophthalmopathy. There are many counts of this clonotype. CDR3 length: 14 amino acids. Trimming stripped 3 bases from V and 0 bases from J, with 9 bases between. Germline V gives CDR1 SEHNR, CDR2 FQNEAQ (reference sequence). Amplification yielded TCR beta CDR3 regions, with RNA transcripts as the source. HTBI primers were used for first-round RT-PCR of the TCR CDR3. MiXCR, run by TCRdb on the multiplex PCR reads, gives a single entry per CDR3 protein. Of about 290,000 distinct CDR3 sequences listed, over 12% are singletons.

This clonotype was sampled from a woman aged 45-59 years with Graves' hyperthyroidism that later progressed to Graves' ophthalmopathy. Sequencing was carried out using blood. The chain uses TRBV7-9 and TRBJ2-7; D is perhaps TRBD2 (6 bases). DNA for the CDR3: TGTGCCAGCAGCTTTGGAGGGAACTCCTACGAGCAGTACTTC. This translates into CASSFGGNSYEQYF.